This T cell receptor (beta chain) was recovered during a study of graft-versus-host responses after intestinal transplantation. The V and J ends lost 2 bases and 14 bases respectively, with 13 bases between them. The CDR3 covers 12 residues. CDR1 and CDR2 from the germline V gene are GTSNPN and SVGIG (reference sequence). Some clones are missing from TCRdb's copy, which holds only in-frame ones; the method was immunoSEQ multiplex PCR. This sample yields more than 13,000 clones, of which roughly a third are seen a single time; under 2.5% belongs to the top ten. Irradiated, violet-dye-labeled stimulator cells, roughly 200,000 in number, were plated with roughly 200,000 CFSE-labeled responder cells. This clone was detected a few times.

The chain recombines TRBV30 with TRBJ1-6; D is uncertain. The sequence was obtained from a human patient who received an intestinal transplant. Sequenced here: alloreactive CD8+ T cells from a mixed lymphocyte reaction culture, sampled before intestinal transplant. The subset denotes: CFSE-low proliferating T cells sorted from approximately 6-day pre-transplant mixed lymphocyte reaction (GvH or HvG direction). The CDR3 region is CAWSHLGKSLHF. In DNA form, the CDR3 reads TGTGCCTGGAGTCACCTAGGGAAGTCCCTCCACTTT.